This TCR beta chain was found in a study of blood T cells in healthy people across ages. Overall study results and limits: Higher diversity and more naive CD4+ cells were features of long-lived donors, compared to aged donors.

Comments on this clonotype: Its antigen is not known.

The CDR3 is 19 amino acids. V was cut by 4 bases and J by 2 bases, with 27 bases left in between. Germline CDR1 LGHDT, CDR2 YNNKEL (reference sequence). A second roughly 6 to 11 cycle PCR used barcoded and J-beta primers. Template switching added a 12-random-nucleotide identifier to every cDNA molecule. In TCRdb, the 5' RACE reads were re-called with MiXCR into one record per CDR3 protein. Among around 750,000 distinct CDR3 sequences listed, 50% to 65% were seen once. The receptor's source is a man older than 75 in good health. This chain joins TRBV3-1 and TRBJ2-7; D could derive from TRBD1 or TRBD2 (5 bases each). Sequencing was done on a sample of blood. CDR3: CASSPTTNPGPRGPYEQYF. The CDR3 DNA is TGTGCCAGCAGCCCTACGACGAACCCGGGACCCCGAGGGCCCTACGAGCAGTACTTC.